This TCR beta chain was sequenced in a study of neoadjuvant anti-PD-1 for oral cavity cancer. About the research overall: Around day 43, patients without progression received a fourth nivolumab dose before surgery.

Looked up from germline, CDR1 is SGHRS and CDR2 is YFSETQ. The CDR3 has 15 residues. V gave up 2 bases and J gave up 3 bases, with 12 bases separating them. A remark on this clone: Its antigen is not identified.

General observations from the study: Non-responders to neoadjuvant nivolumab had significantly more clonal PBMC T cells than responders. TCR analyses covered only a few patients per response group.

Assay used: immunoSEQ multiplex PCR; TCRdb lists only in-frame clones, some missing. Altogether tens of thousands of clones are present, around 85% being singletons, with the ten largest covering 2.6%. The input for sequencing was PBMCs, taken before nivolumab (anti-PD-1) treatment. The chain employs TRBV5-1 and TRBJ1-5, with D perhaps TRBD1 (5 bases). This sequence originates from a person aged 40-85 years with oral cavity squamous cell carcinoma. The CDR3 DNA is TGCGCCAGCAGCTTCGGCAGGGTAGACAATCAGCCCCAGCATTTT. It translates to CASSFGRVDNQPQHF. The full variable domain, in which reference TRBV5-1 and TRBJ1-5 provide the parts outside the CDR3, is KAGVTQTPRYLIKTRGQQVTLSCSPISGHRSVSWYQQTPGQGLQFLFEYFSETQRNKGNFPGRFSGRQFSNSRSEMNVSTLELGDSALYLCASSFGRVDNQPQHFGDGTRLSIL.